This T cell receptor beta chain was recovered during a study of cytomegalovirus exposure and HLA in healthy donors. This clone was detected once. Data came from immunoSEQ multiplex PCR; TCRdb stores just in-frame clones and leaves some out. The profile covers 120,000 or so clones, with 75% to 90% appearing a single time and 1.5% to 2% taken by the ten largest. V was pared by 0 bases and J by 3 bases, with 21 bases between. The CDR3 runs 19 residues. Germline assignment: CDR1 LNHDA and CDR2 SQIVND (reference sequence). The chain employs TRBV19 and TRBJ2-1; perhaps TRBD2 as D (7 bases). The TCR sequence derives from a woman aged 18-30 years in good health and CMV-seronegative. The sequencing input was PBMCs. Here the CDR3 reads CASSIEIGLGGAIYNEQFF. The CDR3 DNA reads as TGTGCCAGTAGTATAGAAATAGGACTAGGGGGGGCAATCTACAATGAGCAGTTCTTC.